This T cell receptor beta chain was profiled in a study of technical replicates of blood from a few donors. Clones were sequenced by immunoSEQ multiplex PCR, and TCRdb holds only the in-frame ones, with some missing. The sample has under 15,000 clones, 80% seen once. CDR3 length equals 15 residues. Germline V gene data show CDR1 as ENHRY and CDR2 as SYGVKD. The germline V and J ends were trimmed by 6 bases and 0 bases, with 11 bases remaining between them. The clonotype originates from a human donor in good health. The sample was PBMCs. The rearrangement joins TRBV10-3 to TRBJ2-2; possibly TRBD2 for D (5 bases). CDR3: CAIRDPGTNTGELFF. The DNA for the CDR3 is TGTGCCATCAGGGACCCCGGGACGAACACCGGGGAGCTGTTTTTT.